Below, one TCR beta chain is given with its context. The data originate from a study of T cells after yellow fever vaccination. Researchers made TCR cDNA using 5'RACE template switching, and this step added a universal primer site and UMIs. One entry per CDR3 protein results from TCRdb running MiXCR on the 5' RACE reads. The top ten clones hold roughly 41% of a sample with 95,000 to 150,000 distinct CDR3 sequences, around 15% of them seen once. The clonotype was recovered from a man aged 18 to 30 who received the YFV17D yellow fever vaccine. Sequences were derived from CD8+ T cells sorted from PBMCs, sampled 5 days after the yellow fever booster vaccination.

Here the CDR3 reads CASRPFGRVTDTQYF. The CDR3 nucleotides are TGTGCCAGCAGACCCTTTGGCAGGGTCACAGATACGCAGTATTTT. The J gene is TRBJ2-3, the V gene TRBV6-2 or TRBV6-3; possibly TRBD1 for D (5 bases). The CDR3 runs to 15 residues. Germline-derived CDR1 and CDR2 are MNHEY and SVGEGT. The V gene lost 6 bases and the J gene lost 2 bases, with 15 bases spanning the gap.